These 23 T cell receptor beta chains originate from one sample sequenced in a study of OX40 agonist ivuxolimab in advanced cancers. Repertoires were generated with immunoSEQ multiplex PCR, while TCRdb's copy carries only in-frame clones and drops some. The table records 65,000 to 70,000 clones, around 90% of them present only once. The source material was CD4+ or CD8+ T cells sorted from blood, sampled in a trial of the OX40 agonist ivuxolimab. The receptors come from an adult with an advanced solid tumor such as melanoma, head and neck, liver or kidney cancer.

This clone has a single count. This chain connects TRBV27 to TRBJ2-7; D is unclear. V shed 7 bases and J shed 0 bases, with 13 bases lying between them. The V gene's germline CDR1 is MNHEY and CDR2 SMNVEV (reference sequence). CDR3 length: 14 residues. This CDR3 reads CASTVQRFSYEQYF. The CDR3, as DNA: TGTGCCAGCACAGTCCAGAGGTTCTCCTACGAGCAGTACTTC.

This rearrangement joins TRBV9 to TRBJ1-4; 9 positions agree with TRBD1. V shed 7 bases, J shed 5 bases, and the junction held 3 bases outside the gene matches. Germline CDR1 is SGDLS and CDR2 is YYNGEE. This CDR3 region has 13 residues. CDR3 nucleotide sequence: TGTGCCAGCGCCGACAGGGGGAATGAAAAACTGTTTTTT. This codes for CASADRGNEKLFF.

The rearrangement uses TRBV5-4 and TRBJ1-3, with 9 bases lining up with TRBD1. Trimming removed 2 bases from V and 5 bases from J; junction bases left unmatched: 8. CDR1 and CDR2 from the germline V gene are SGHNT and YYREEE (reference sequence). The CDR3 has 16 amino acids. Here the CDR3 DNA reads TGTGCCAGCAGCTTACAGGGGGCAAGTAGAAGAAACACCATATATTTT. This sequence encodes CASSLQGASRRNTIYF.

The V gene is TRBV2, the J gene TRBJ2-1; TRBD2 matches at 15 bases. Unmatched junction bases numbered 6, after V lost 6 bases and J lost 12 bases. This CDR3 region has 14 residues. Germline V gene lookup returns CDR1 SNHLY and CDR2 FYNNEI. The CDR3 DNA reads as TGTGCCAGCAGGGGACTAGCGGGGGGTTCGGGGCAGTTCTTC. Protein sequence: CASRGLAGGSGQFF.

The chain combines TRBV5-1 with TRBJ2-3; D gene unclear. Germline-derived CDR1 and CDR2 are SGHRS and YFSETQ. V lost 4 bases and J lost 4, with 13 bases in between. This CDR3 has 14 amino acids. Here the CDR3 reads CASSPQPGADTQYF. The DNA for the CDR3 is TGCGCCAGCAGCCCCCAACCAGGCGCAGATACGCAGTATTTT.

The DNA for the CDR3 is TGCAGTGCTACAGAGGACTATGGCTACACCTTC. Its translation is CSATEDYGYTF. This chain joins TRBV20-1 and TRBJ1-2; no clear D. This CDR3 contains 11 residues. Germline loops: CDR1 DFQATT, CDR2 SNEGSKA (reference sequence). V lost 4 bases to trimming and J lost 3 bases, with 6 bases between them.

The gene calls are TRBV10-3 and TRBJ2-3, with D uncertain. This CDR3 has 14 amino acids. V was shortened by 2 bases and J by 2 bases, with 8 bases between the two germline ends. From germline, CDR1 is ENHRY and CDR2 SYGVKD. Here the CDR3 DNA reads TGTGCCATCAGTGAGGGGGATAACACAGATACGCAGTATTTT. It translates to CAISEGDNTDTQYF.

V and J are TRBV5-1 and TRBJ2-1, with TRBD2 identical over 7 bases. The V gene end was trimmed by 4 bases and the J gene end by 0 bases; junction bases not matched to a gene: 7. Germline CDR1 is SGHRS and CDR2 is YFSETQ. CDR3 length: 16 residues. The CDR3 protein is CASSLVGGGSYNEQFF. The DNA of the CDR3 is TGCGCCAGCAGCCTCGTTGGGGGGGGCTCCTACAATGAGCAGTTCTTC.

This clone was observed once. This chain joins TRBV4-2 and TRBJ2-2, with D hard to call. Germline assignment: CDR1 LGHNA and CDR2 YNFKEQ. Deletions cut 5 bases from V and 8 bases from J, with 12 bases between. This CDR3 has 13 residues. The DNA for the CDR3 is TGTGCCAGCAGCGAGACCCAGACAGGGGAGCTGTTTTTT. Translated, it gives CASSETQTGELFF.

The chain carries TRBV28 and TRBJ2-7, with D unresolved. The germline CDR1 and CDR2 sequences are MDHEN and SYDVKM. V lost 2 bases and J 0 bases, leaving 8 bases between the germline ends. The CDR3 sequence is 14 residues long. The CDR3 DNA is TGTGCCAGCAGTTTAGTAGGGTTCTCCTACGAGCAGTACTTC. Translated: CASSLVGFSYEQYF.

The chain is built from TRBV5-4 and TRBJ2-3; 9 bases agree with TRBD1. CDR3 size: 14 residues. The J segment lost 5 bases and the V segment lost 4 bases, leaving 5 bases of the junction unmatched. Per germline, CDR1 SGHNT and CDR2 YYREEE (reference sequence). The CDR3, as DNA: TGTGCCAGCAGCATACAGGGGGCTGGAGATACGCAGTATTTT. It encodes CASSIQGAGDTQYF.

The J gene is TRBJ2-1, the V gene TRBV10-2; no definite D call. The CDR3 has 12 amino acids. Deletions cut 4 bases from V and 2 bases from J, with 3 bases between. Per germline, CDR1 WSHSY and CDR2 SAAADI. The CDR3 loop is CASSATYNEQFF. DNA for the CDR3: TGCGCCAGCAGTGCTACCTACAATGAGCAGTTCTTC.

The CDR3 DNA is TGCGCCAGCAGCTGGGGGACCTTACAAGAGACCCAGTACTTC. Protein: CASSWGTLQETQYF. The chain recombines TRBV5-1 with TRBJ2-5; D may be TRBD1 or TRBD2 (5 bases each). This CDR3 spans 14 amino acids. CDR1 SGHRS and CDR2 YFSETQ come from the germline V gene. V dropped 3 bases and J dropped 2 bases, with 11 bases sitting between them.

This clone has a single count. The CDR3 loop is CASSPGTSHQETQYF. CDR3 DNA: TGTGCCAGCAGCCCAGGGACATCCCACCAAGAGACCCAGTACTTC. V gene TRBV14 combines with J gene TRBJ2-5, with D maybe TRBD1 (6 bases). There are 15 residues in the CDR3. The V gene's germline CDR1 is SGHDN and CDR2 FVKESK. Trimming took 4 bases from V and 0 from J, leaving 12 bases between them.

Notes on this clone: Mismatch with germline at one junction end may stem from a read error. The chain links TRBV7-7 to TRBJ2-5; 7 positions agree with TRBD2. The CDR3 has 14 residues. Germline lookup yields CDR1 SSHAT and CDR2 FNYEAQ (reference sequence). Here the CDR3 DNA reads TGTGCTAGCAGCTTAGCGGGCACCCCGACGACCCAGTACTTC. Protein sequence: CASSLAGTPTTQYF.

With respect to this clone: No DNA is shown, since the ends of the CDR3 on it are uncertain; the CDR3 is the one TCRdb lists. V usage is TRBV28 and J usage is TRBJ1-6; the tabulated D call, TRBD1, remains unverified against the DNA. The CDR3 is 14 amino acids long, termini counted. Germline V gene sequence: CDR1 MDHEN, CDR2 SYDVKM. The chain's CDR3 is CASILGTYNSPLHF.

This chain's CDR3 is CASSLDSGRSYEQYF. The DNA for the CDR3 is TGTGCCAGCAGTTTAGATAGCGGGAGGTCCTACGAGCAGTACTTC. V gene TRBV28 combines with J gene TRBJ2-7; 10 bases line up with TRBD2. From germline, CDR1 is MDHEN and CDR2 SYDVKM. This CDR3 contains 15 residues. V shed 2 bases, J shed 1 base, and the junction held 2 bases outside the gene matches.

This chain uses TRBV7-2 with TRBJ2-5, with TRBD2 identical over 14 bases. Trimming took 5 bases from V and 7 from J; bases not matched to a gene: 18. The length of the CDR3 is 19 residues. Germline V gene sequence: CDR1 SGHTA, CDR2 FQGNSA. The CDR3 here is CASSPPGTSGRGPRRTQYF. The CDR3 nucleotides are TGTGCCAGCAGCCCTCCCGGGACTAGCGGGAGAGGGCCCCGTCGGACCCAGTACTTC.

The J gene is TRBJ1-3, the V gene TRBV28; no reliable D call. Trimming removed 3 bases at V and 4 bases at J, with 13 bases between. The CDR3 consists of 15 residues. CDR1 and CDR2 (germline): MDHEN, SYDVKM. CDR3 sequence: CASSFSWALGNTIYF. The CDR3 DNA is TGTGCCAGCAGTTTTAGTTGGGCGCTGGGAAACACCATATATTTT. Supplemented by reference TRBV28 and TRBJ1-3, the full variable domain reads DVKVTQSSRYLVKRTGEKVFLECVQDMDHENMFWYRQDPGLGLRLIYFSYDVKMKEKGDIPEGYSVSREKKERFSLILESASTNQTSMYLCASSFSWALGNTIYFGEGSWLTVV.

The V call is TRBV1, the J call TRBJ2-5. TRBV1 is labeled a pseudogene. The CDR3 has 17 residues. The CDR3 region has the DNA TGCACCAGCAGCCAAACCCAAGGGCCCCCAACAAAAGAGACCCAGTACTTC. This gives the protein CTSSQTQGPPTKETQYF.

The chain employs TRBV2 and TRBJ1-2; TRBD1 matches 9 bases. V lost 8 bases and J lost 4; bases outside the gene matches: 5. The germline CDR1 and CDR2 sequences are SNHLY and FYNNEI. CDR3 length: 13 residues. In nucleotides, the CDR3 is TGTGCCAGCCTTAGACAGGGGGGCTATGGCTACACCTTC. Translated: CASLRQGGYGYTF.

The V gene is TRBV18, the J gene TRBJ1-4, with D possibly being TRBD1 (6 bases). Deletions cut 3 bases from V and 3 bases from J, with 14 bases between. CDR1 and CDR2 (germline): KGHSH, LQKENI. The CDR3 loop spans 16 amino acids. The CDR3 is CASSPPGGGANEKLFF. CDR3 sequence (DNA): TGTGCCAGCTCACCGCCGGGGGGCGGAGCTAATGAAAAACTGTTTTTT. The complete variable domain, with remaining parts taken from reference TRBV18 and TRBJ1-4, reads NAGVMQNPRHLVRRRGQEARLRCSPMKGHSHVYWYRQLPEEGLKFMVYLQKENIIDESGMPKERFSAEFPKEGPSILRIQQVVRGDSAAYFCASSPPGGGANEKLFFGSGTQLSVL.

This chain uses TRBV28 with TRBJ1-1; D ambiguous. The CDR3 length is 11 residues. Germline lookup yields CDR1 MDHEN and CDR2 SYDVKM. V was clipped by 5 bases and J by 10 bases, with 11 bases between them. The CDR3 DNA is TGTGCCAGCAGTGCCACGCTCGGAGCTTTCTTT. Amino acid sequence: CASSATLGAFF.